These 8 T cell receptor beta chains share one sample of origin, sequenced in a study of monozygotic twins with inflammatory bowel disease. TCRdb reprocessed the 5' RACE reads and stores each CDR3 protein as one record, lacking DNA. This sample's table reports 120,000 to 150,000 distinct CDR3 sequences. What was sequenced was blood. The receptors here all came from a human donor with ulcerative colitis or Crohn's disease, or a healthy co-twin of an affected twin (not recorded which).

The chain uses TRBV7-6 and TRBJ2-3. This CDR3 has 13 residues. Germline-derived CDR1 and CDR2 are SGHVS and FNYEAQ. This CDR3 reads CASRPSSTDTQYF.

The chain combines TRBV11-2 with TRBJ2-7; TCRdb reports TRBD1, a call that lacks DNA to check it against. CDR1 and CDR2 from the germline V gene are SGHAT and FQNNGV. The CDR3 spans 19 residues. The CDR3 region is CASSFPRSGTVSNSYEQYF.

This chain's CDR3 is CASMRSNEQFF. The gene calls are TRBV7-9 and TRBJ2-1. Germline loops: CDR1 SEHNR, CDR2 FQNEAQ (reference sequence). The CDR3 is made up of 11 amino acids.

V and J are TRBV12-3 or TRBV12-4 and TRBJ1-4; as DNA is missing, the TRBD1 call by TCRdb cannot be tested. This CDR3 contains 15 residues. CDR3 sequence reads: CASSYRRQEGEKLFF.

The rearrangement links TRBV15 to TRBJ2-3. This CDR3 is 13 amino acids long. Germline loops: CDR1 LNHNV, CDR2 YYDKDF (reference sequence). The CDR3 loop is CATQKENTDTQYF.

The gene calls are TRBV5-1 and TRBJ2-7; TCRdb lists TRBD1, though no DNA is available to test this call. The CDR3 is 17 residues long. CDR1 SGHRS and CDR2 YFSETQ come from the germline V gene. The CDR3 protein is CASSLAPGQVRTYEQYF.

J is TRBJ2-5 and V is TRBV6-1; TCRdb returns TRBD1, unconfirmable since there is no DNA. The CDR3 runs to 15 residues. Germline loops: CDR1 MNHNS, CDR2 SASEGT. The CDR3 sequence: CASSRAGTGRETQYF.

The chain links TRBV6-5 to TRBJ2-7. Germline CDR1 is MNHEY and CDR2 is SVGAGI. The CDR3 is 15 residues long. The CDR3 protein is CASSYSMAVSYEQYF.